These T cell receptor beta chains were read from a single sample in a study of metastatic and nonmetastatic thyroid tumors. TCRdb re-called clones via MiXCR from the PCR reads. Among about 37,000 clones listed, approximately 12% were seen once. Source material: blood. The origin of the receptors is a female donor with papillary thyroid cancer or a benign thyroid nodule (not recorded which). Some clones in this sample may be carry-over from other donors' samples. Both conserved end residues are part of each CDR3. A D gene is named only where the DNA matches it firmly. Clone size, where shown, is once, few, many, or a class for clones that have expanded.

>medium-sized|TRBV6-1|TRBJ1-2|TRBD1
TGTGCCAGCCTGGGAGACCCGGGACAGTCGTTCTATGGCTACACCTTC
CASLGDPGQSFYGYTF
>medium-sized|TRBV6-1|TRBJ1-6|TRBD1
TGTGCCAGCAGTAGGCAGGGGGCAAATTCACCCCTCCACTTT
CASSRQGANSPLHF
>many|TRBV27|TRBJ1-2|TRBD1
TGTGCCAGCAGTTTATCAGGGGGACAGTCGTATGGCTACACCTTC
CASSLSGGQSYGYTF
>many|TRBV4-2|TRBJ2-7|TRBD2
TGTGCCAGCAGCCAAGGCGGGAGGCCACGGGAGCAGTACTTC
CASSQGGRPREQYF
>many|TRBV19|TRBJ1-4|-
TGTGCCAGTAGTACCGGGAGGATTCTTAATGAAAAACTGTTTTTT
CASSTGRILNEKLFF
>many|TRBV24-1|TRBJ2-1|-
TGTGCCACCAGTGATGCTCGCGACTACAATGAGCAGTTCTTC
CATSDARDYNEQFF
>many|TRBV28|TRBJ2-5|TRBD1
TGTGCCAGCAGTACCCCAGGGGGCGGAGAGACCCAGTACTTC
CASSTPGGGETQYF
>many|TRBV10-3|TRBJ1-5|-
TGTGCCATCAGTGAAGCAGGGCTTAGCAATCAGCCCCAGCATTTT
CAISEAGLSNQPQHF
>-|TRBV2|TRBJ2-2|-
TGCGCCAGCAGTGGAAGGGGTACCGTGGAGCTGTTTTTT
CASSGRGTVELFF
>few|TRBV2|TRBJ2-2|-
TGTGCCAGCAGGGGGGAGGCCGGGGGCACCGGGGAGCTGTTTTTT
CASRGEAGGTGELFF
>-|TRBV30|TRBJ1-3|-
TGTGCCTGGAGTGAAGGAAACACCATATATTTT
CAWSEGNTIYF
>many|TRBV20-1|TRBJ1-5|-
TGCAGTGCTAGAGTCCCGGGGGGCGGCAATCAGCCCCAGCATTTT
CSARVPGGGNQPQHF
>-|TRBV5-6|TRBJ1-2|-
TGTGCCAGCAGCTTGAAAGGGGGCTATGGCTACACCTTC
CASSLKGGYGYTF
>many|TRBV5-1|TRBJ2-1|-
TGCGCCAGCGGGTCCGACAATGAGCAGTTCTTC
CASGSDNEQFF
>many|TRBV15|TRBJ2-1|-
TGTGCCACCAGCCCCCCCCGGGGGGAGCAGTTCTTC
CATSPPRGEQFF
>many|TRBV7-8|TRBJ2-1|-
TGTGCCAGCAGCCCCGACCCTAAAGCCTACAATGAGCAGTTCTTC
CASSPDPKAYNEQFF
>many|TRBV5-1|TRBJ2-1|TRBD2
TGCGCCAGCAGCTGGGGACTAGCGGGAGCCTACAATGAGCAGTTCTTC
CASSWGLAGAYNEQFF
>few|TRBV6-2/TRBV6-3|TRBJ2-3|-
TGTGCCAGCAGTCCCCAGGGGAGGGAAACCCGACGACGCACAGATACGCAGTATTTT
CASSPQGRETRRRTDTQYF
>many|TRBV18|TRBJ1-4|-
TGTGCCAGCTCACCAGTTCGGCAGGACGACAATGAAAAACTGTTTTTT
CASSPVRQDDNEKLFF
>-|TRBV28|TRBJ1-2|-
TGTGCCAGCAGCGGACTTCCTCATAACTATGGCTACACCTTC
CASSGLPHNYGYTF
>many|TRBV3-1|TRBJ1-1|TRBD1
TGTGCCAGCAGGCGACAGGGGACAGACACTGAAGCTTTCTTT
CASRRQGTDTEAFF
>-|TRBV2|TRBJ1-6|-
TGTGCCAGCAGCCCTCGTGAGGGAGGCTATAATTCACCCCTCCAATTT
CASSPREGGYNSPLQF
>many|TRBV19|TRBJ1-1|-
TGTGCCAGTAGTATTTCCTCGGGTGCCGCCGGGAACACTGAAGCTTTCTTT
CASSISSGAAGNTEAFF
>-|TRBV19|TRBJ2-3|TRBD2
TGTGCCAGTAGGCTCCAGGGAGGGATCACATACACGCAGTATTTT
CASRLQGGITYTQYF
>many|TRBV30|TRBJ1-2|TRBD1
TGTGCCTGGATACGAACGGACAGGGCAGGCGGCTACACCTTC
CAWIRTDRAGGYTF
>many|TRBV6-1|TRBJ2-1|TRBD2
TGTGCCAGCAGTGAAGAGGCTAGCGGGATCCGATGGGGTTACAATGAGCAGTTCTTC
CASSEEASGIRWGYNEQFF
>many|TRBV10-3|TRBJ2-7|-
TGTGCCATCACTCCCGACTCGGGCTACGAGCAGTACTTC
CAITPDSGYEQYF
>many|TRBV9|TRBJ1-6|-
TGTGCCAGCAGCGTAGGAAGCTCCTATAATTCACCCCTCCACTTT
CASSVGSSYNSPLHF
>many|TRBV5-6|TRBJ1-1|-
TGTGCCAGCAGCTCGACAGAGAACACTGAAGCTTTCTTT
CASSSTENTEAFF
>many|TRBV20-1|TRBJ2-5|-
TGCAGTGCTAGTGAAGAGACCCAGTACTTC
CSASEETQYF
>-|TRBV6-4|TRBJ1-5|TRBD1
TGTGCCAGCAGTCGACCCGGGGACAGCAAATACTGGTGTCGCAATCAGCCCCAGCATTTT
CASSRPGDSKYWCRNQPQHF
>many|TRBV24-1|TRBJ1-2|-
TGTGCCACCAGTGATTACGGAAGGGGCCGAGATGGCTACACCTTC
CATSDYGRGRDGYTF
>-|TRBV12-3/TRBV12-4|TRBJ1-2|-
TGTGCCAGCACCAATAGGGGGGGCAGTTATGGCTACACCTTC
CASTNRGGSYGYTF